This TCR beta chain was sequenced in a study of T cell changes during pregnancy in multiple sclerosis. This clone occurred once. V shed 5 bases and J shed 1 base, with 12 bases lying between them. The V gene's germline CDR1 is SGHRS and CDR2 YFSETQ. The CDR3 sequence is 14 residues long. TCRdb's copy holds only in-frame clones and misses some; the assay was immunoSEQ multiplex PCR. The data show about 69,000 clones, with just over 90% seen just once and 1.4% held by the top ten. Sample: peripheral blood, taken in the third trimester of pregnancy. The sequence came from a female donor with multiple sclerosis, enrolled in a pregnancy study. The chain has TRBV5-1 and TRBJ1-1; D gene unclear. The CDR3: CASSSQASNTEAFF. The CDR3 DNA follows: TGCGCCAGCAGTAGTCAAGCTTCGAACACTGAAGCTTTCTTT.